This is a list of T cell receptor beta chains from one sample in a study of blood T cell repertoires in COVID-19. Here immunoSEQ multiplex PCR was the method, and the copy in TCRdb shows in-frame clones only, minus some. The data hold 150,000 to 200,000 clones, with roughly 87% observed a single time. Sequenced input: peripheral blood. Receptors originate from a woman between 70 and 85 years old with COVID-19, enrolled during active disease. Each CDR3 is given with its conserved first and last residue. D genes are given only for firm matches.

CASSESRVPEQFF | TGCGCCAGCAGTGAGTCGCGTGTTCCTGAGCAGTTCTTC | TRBJ2-1 | . | TRBV10-1
CASGKAQSRNYGYTF | TGTGCCAGCGGAAAAGCCCAAAGCAGGAACTATGGCTACACCTTC | TRBJ1-2 | . | TRBV28
CAWSVSGNYGYTF | TGTGCCTGGAGTGTATCTGGCAACTATGGCTACACCTTC | TRBJ1-2 | . | TRBV30
CASSRTSIETQYF | TGTGCCAGCAGTCGGACTAGTATTGAGACCCAGTACTTC | TRBJ2-5 | TRBD2 | TRBV6-5
CASSQLVSPPAGGPYEQYF | TGTGCCAGCAGCCAACTCGTTTCTCCGCCAGCGGGAGGGCCCTACGAGCAGTACTTC | TRBJ2-7 | TRBD2 | TRBV3-1/TRBV3-2
CASSLGTGKNQPQHF | TGCGCCAGCAGCTTGGGGACAGGGAAGAATCAGCCCCAGCATTTT | TRBJ1-5 | TRBD1 | TRBV5-1
CASSVAGGLNSYEQYF | TGTGCCAGCAGCGTAGCGGGAGGGCTGAACTCCTACGAGCAGTACTTC | TRBJ2-7 | TRBD2 | TRBV9
CATSDPGTGTDQPQHF | TGTGCCACCAGTGACCCCGGGACAGGGACCGATCAGCCCCAGCATTTT | TRBJ1-5 | TRBD1 | TRBV24-1
CASSLVTSGRARETQYF | TGTGCCAGCAGCTTGGTTACTAGCGGGAGGGCCAGAGAGACCCAGTACTTC | TRBJ2-5 | TRBD2 | TRBV5-5
CASSQYLAGYNEQFF | TGTGCCAGCAGCCAATATTTAGCGGGATACAATGAGCAGTTCTTC | TRBJ2-1 | TRBD2 | TRBV3-1/TRBV3-2